One sample yielded the 17 T cell receptor beta chains listed below, sequenced in a study of T cell repertoires in cytomegalovirus infection. TCRdb analysed the reads with MiXCR anew, one entry per CDR3 protein. Altogether roughly 200,000 distinct CDR3 sequences are present, more than 9% being singletons, with the ten largest covering approximately 4.6%. Sequenced: PBMCs. These receptors were collected from a human donor in good health (CMV status not recorded). Some clones in this sample may be carry-over from other donors' samples.

This clonotype appeared many times. V and J are TRBV7-6 and TRBJ2-1; no clear D gene. The CDR3 loop spans 14 amino acids. In germline, CDR1 is SGHVS, CDR2 FNYEAQ. Between the trimmed V and J ends, which lost 1 base and 6 bases, there was a span of 10 bases. The CDR3 nucleotides are TGTGCCAGCAGCTTAGTGCCAGCAAGCAATGAGCAGTTCTTC. Encoded protein: CASSLVPASNEQFF.

This clonotype appeared many times. The J gene is TRBJ1-2, the V gene TRBV7-9, with unresolved D. This CDR3 comprises 13 residues. Trimming left V 5 bases short and J 7 bases short, with 14 bases between. Germline assignment: CDR1 SEHNR and CDR2 FQNEAQ (reference sequence). CDR3 nucleotides: TGTGCCAGCAGCGCTGAGTTGACCCTTGGCTACACCTTC. It encodes CASSAELTLGYTF.

A note on this clonotype: A much larger clone is a single base away; this may be a read error. The V call is TRBV12-3 or TRBV12-4, the J call TRBJ1-4, with 8 bases aligning to TRBD1. CDR3 length: 14 amino acids. The CDR3 nucleotides read TGTGCCAGCAGTCGACAGGGGTATAATGCAAAACTGTTTTTT. This translates into CASSRQGYNAKLFF.

This clonotype was seen repeatedly, ten times or more. In DNA form, the CDR3 reads TGTGCCAGCAGGGGGACAGGGGGCGCTCCCTATAATTCACCCCTCCACTTT. It encodes CASRGTGGAPYNSPLHF. The V and J genes are TRBV28 and TRBJ1-6; 12 bases are shared with TRBD1. Trimming removed 6 bases from V and 2 bases from J; junction bases left unmatched: 5. The CDR3 consists of 17 residues. Germline CDR1 reads MDHEN; CDR2 reads SYDVKM.

A few counts support this clonotype. The chain couples TRBV28 to TRBJ1-1; tentative D call: TRBD1 (6 bases). The CDR3 consists of 13 residues. Between the trimmed V and J ends, which lost 3 bases and 2 bases, there was a span of 7 bases. Germline CDR1 is MDHEN and CDR2 is SYDVKM. The CDR3 is CASSLGHNTEAFF. The CDR3 DNA reads as TGTGCCAGCAGTTTGGGACACAACACTGAAGCTTTCTTT. The full variable domain, in which reference TRBV28 and TRBJ1-1 provide the parts outside the CDR3, is DVKVTQSSRYLVKRTGEKVFLECVQDMDHENMFWYRQDPGLGLRLIYFSYDVKMKEKGDIPEGYSVSREKKERFSLILESASTNQTSMYLCASSLGHNTEAFFGQGTRLTVV.

This clonotype was seen at least ten times. The chain joins TRBV7-2 to TRBJ1-4, with a possible D match to TRBD1 (5 bases). Germline CDR1 is SGHTA and CDR2 is FQGNSA. V dropped 0 bases and J dropped 5 bases, with 13 bases sitting between them. This CDR3 comprises 16 residues. The CDR3 is CASSLAKKRQNEKLFF. Here the CDR3 DNA reads TGTGCCAGCAGCTTAGCTAAAAAGAGACAGAATGAAAAACTGTTTTTT.

This clonotype has more than one count but fewer than ten. The rearrangement uses TRBV11-2 and TRBJ1-5, with 8 bases fitting TRBD1. Germline V gene lookup returns CDR1 SGHAT and CDR2 FQNNGV. The CDR3 spans 15 residues. V shed 0 bases and J 7 bases; nucleotides not matched to a gene: 5. The CDR3 region is CASSLDDRGGQPQHF. For the CDR3, the DNA is TGTGCCAGCAGCTTAGACGACAGGGGTGGACAGCCCCAGCATTTT.

This clonotype was seen at least ten times. The chain links TRBV7-2 to TRBJ2-5, with D possibly matching TRBD1 (7 bases). CDR3 size: 14 residues. V dropped 5 bases and J dropped 6 bases, with 16 bases sitting between them. Germline V gene data show CDR1 as SGHTA and CDR2 as FQGNSA. CDR3 sequence reads: CASSITGEVKTQYF. The CDR3 DNA reads TGTGCCAGCAGCATTACAGGGGAGGTAAAGACCCAGTACTTC.

This clonotype was counted many times. This chain uses TRBV11-2 with TRBJ2-2; D is possibly TRBD1 (6 bases). Trimming pared 4 bases from V and 5 bases from J, leaving 14 bases between. The CDR3 runs to 15 residues. The V gene's germline CDR1 is SGHAT and CDR2 FQNNGV. The DNA for the CDR3 is TGTGCCAGCAGCTCCGGGACATACCCTACCGGGGAGCTGTTTTTT. It encodes CASSSGTYPTGELFF.

This clonotype was recorded at least ten times. V is TRBV7-2 and J is TRBJ1-6, with 9 nucleotides matching TRBD1. Losses at the gene ends were 5 bases for V and 0 bases for J; bases not matched to a gene: 2. CDR3 length equals 16 residues. CDR1 is SGHTA and CDR2 is FQGNSA in the germline V gene. The CDR3 DNA sequence: TGTGCCAGCAGCCAGGGACAGGGCTCCTATAATTCACCCCTCCACTTT. Protein sequence: CASSQGQGSYNSPLHF.

In its sample, this clonotype was seen many times. This chain links TRBV7-3 with TRBJ1-1; the D gene is possibly TRBD1 (5 bases). Looked up from germline, CDR1 is SGHTA and CDR2 is FQGTGA. The CDR3 loop spans 13 amino acids. Deletions cut 5 bases from V and 5 bases from J, with 12 bases between. The CDR3 sequence is CASSLLGETEAFF. The CDR3 DNA reads TGTGCCAGCAGCCTTCTGGGGGAGACTGAAGCTTTCTTT.

This clonotype has ten or more counts. V and J are TRBV11-2 and TRBJ2-7; D not certain. Germline-derived CDR1 and CDR2 are SGHAT and FQNNGV. Trimming took off 0 bases at V and 6 bases at J, with 9 bases between the two ends. The CDR3 totals 13 residues. The CDR3 DNA reads as TGTGCCAGCAGCTTAGATCCGTCTACCGAGCAGTACGTC. Protein sequence: CASSLDPSTEQYV.

This clonotype was detected many times. V and J are TRBV24-1 and TRBJ1-5, with a possible D match to TRBD1 (5 bases). The CDR3 extends over 15 amino acids. Trimming shortened V by 3 bases and J by 3 bases, and 11 bases separated the two germline ends. Germline CDR1 reads KGHDR; CDR2 reads SFDVKD. The CDR3, as DNA: TGTGCCACCAGTGATCCAGGGAAAGACAATCAGCCCCAGCATTTT. Its protein is CATSDPGKDNQPQHF.

This clonotype has ten or more counts. V and J are TRBV7-3 and TRBJ2-7; D unresolved. This CDR3 has 14 residues. CDR1 and CDR2 (germline): SGHTA, FQGTGA. Trimming left V 4 bases short and J 6 bases short, with 16 bases between. Here the CDR3 DNA reads TGTGCCAGCAGCTCTTCAGGAGCTTGGGGCGAGCAGTACTTC. Translating it yields CASSSSGAWGEQYF.

This clonotype was recorded a few times. The chain combines TRBV12-3 or TRBV12-4 with TRBJ2-1; 14 positions match TRBD2. The CDR3 runs to 18 residues. Trimming took 6 bases from V and 4 from J; bases not matched to a gene: 11. In nucleotides, the CDR3 is TGTGCCAGCAGCCACCCGGGACTAGCGGGAGAGCGTTACAATGAGCAGTTCTTC. The encoded protein is CASSHPGLAGERYNEQFF.

This clonotype was detected ten times or more. The chain uses TRBV7-2 and TRBJ2-3; TRBD2 might be the D (5 bases). Trimming removed 2 bases from V and 5 bases from J, with 8 bases in between. The CDR3 sequence is 13 residues long. The germline V gene has CDR1 SGHTA and CDR2 FQGNSA. The CDR3 DNA sequence: TGTGCCAGCAGCTTACGACTACTAGATACGCAGTATTTT. Its protein is CASSLRLLDTQYF.

V gene TRBV20-1 combines with J gene TRBJ1-1, with 9 nucleotides matching TRBD1. V lost 5 bases to trimming and J lost 2 bases; unmatched junction nucleotides: 6. This CDR3 spans 14 amino acids. Germline V gene lookup returns CDR1 DFQATT and CDR2 SNEGSKA (reference sequence). For the CDR3, the DNA is TGCAGTGCTGACCAGACAGGGGGTAACACTGAAGCTTTCTTT. It is translated as CSADQTGGNTEAFF.